This T cell receptor beta chain stems from a study of T cells in Graves' hyperthyroidism and ophthalmopathy. Amplified TCR beta CDR3 regions came from RNA transcripts. RT-PCR in the first round (using the HTBI primer set) targeted the TCR CDR3. TCRdb passed the multiplex PCR reads through MiXCR, listing each CDR3 protein once. The data contain around 690,000 distinct CDR3 sequences, 17% of them singletons. Trimming pared 11 bases from V and 3 bases from J, leaving 14 bases between. Germline lookup yields CDR1 MNHEY and CDR2 SVGEGT. The CDR3 has 12 residues. The clonotype was recovered from a man aged 45 to 65 with Graves' hyperthyroidism. Sequencing was done on a sample of blood. This chain connects TRBV6-2 or TRBV6-3 to TRBJ2-7, with a tentative D call TRBD1 (6 bases). DNA for the CDR3: TGTGCCGGACGACAGGATCACTACGAGCAGTACTTC. Protein: CAGRQDHYEQYF.